Below are 29 T cell receptor beta chains sequenced from a single sample in a study of T cells in narcolepsy. Some clones are missing from TCRdb's copy, which holds only in-frame ones; the method was immunoSEQ multiplex PCR. The table records over 10,000 clones, roughly nine tenths of them present only once. Sequenced input: CD45RA- memory CD4+ T cells from PBMCs. Receptors were obtained from a human donor with narcolepsy.

This chain joins TRBV18 and TRBJ2-3; 7 bases fit TRBD2. Unmatched junction bases numbered 3, after V lost 2 bases and J lost 4 bases. This CDR3 has 14 amino acids. Germline V gene data show CDR1 as KGHSH and CDR2 as LQKENI. CDR3 region: CASSPSGGADTQYF. The CDR3 region has the DNA TGTGCCAGCTCACCATCGGGGGGAGCAGATACGCAGTATTTT.

The DNA of the CDR3 is TGTGCCAGCAGTGTTGCACTAGCGGGTAGGGGTGAGCAGTTCTTC. Translation: CASSVALAGRGEQFF. V is TRBV2 and J is TRBJ2-1; TRBD2 aligns across 9 bases. V was clipped by 4 bases and J by 9 bases; unmatched bases: 10. In germline, CDR1 is SNHLY, CDR2 FYNNEI. The CDR3 spans 15 residues.

This clone came up once. The chain carries TRBV11-2 and TRBJ2-3; TRBD2 aligns across 14 bases. After removal of 1 base from V and 2 bases from J, the junction contained 5 bases not matched to a gene. CDR1 is SGHAT and CDR2 is FQNNGV in the germline V gene. The CDR3 has 18 residues. CDR3 in amino acids: CASSLGLAGGWYTDTQYF. The CDR3 DNA follows: TGTGCCAGCAGCTTAGGACTAGCGGGAGGGTGGTACACAGATACGCAGTATTTT.

The chain uses TRBV2 and TRBJ2-2, with 11 bases identical to TRBD1. Losses at the gene ends were 6 bases for V and 7 bases for J; bases not matched to a gene: 7. CDR3 length: 15 residues. Germline V gene sequence: CDR1 SNHLY, CDR2 FYNNEI. CDR3: CASSPDRGQGGELFF. The CDR3 bases are TGTGCCAGCAGCCCGGACAGGGGGCAGGGCGGGGAGCTGTTTTTT.

The V call is TRBV2, the J call TRBJ2-7; D may be TRBD2 (7 bases). Germline V gene data show CDR1 as SNHLY and CDR2 as FYNNEI. The germline V and J ends were trimmed by 0 bases and 3 bases, with 21 bases remaining between them. The CDR3 runs 18 residues. The CDR3 DNA is TGTGCCAGCAGTGAAGCGCAGGGAGGGGACACCATCAACTACGAGCAGTACTTC. It yields the protein CASSEAQGGDTINYEQYF.

The genes are TRBV19 and TRBJ1-3; possible D gene TRBD1, 6 bases. The length of the CDR3 is 17 residues. The V end lost 10 bases, the J end lost 6 bases, and 28 bases lay between the germline ends. CDR1 and CDR2 from the germline V gene are LNHDA and SQIVND (reference sequence). CDR3 loop: CATHSSKSTGLVNTIYF. CDR3 DNA: TGTGCCACCCATTCCTCAAAATCCACAGGGTTGGTAAACACCATATATTTT.

V and J are TRBV5-1 and TRBJ2-3, with TRBD2 matching 14 bases. Losses at the gene ends were 4 bases for V and 6 bases for J; bases not matched to a gene: 13. CDR1 SGHRS and CDR2 YFSETQ come from the germline V gene. The CDR3 contains 18 residues. CDR3 in DNA: TGCGCCAGCAGCCCACTCCCGGGACTAGCGGGAGACTCCGATACGCAGTATTTT. It specifies CASSPLPGLAGDSDTQYF.

J is TRBJ1-5 and V is TRBV7-9; 7 positions agree with TRBD1. V trimming: 6 bases; J trimming: 11 bases; junction bases outside the gene matches: 13. The CDR3 has 14 residues. Germline V gene lookup returns CDR1 SEHNR and CDR2 FQNEAQ (reference sequence). Here the CDR3 DNA reads TGTGCCAGCAGTTCTGGGACAGAGTCCTTATCCCAGCATTTT. Amino acid sequence: CASSSGTESLSQHF.

The rearrangement joins TRBV27 to TRBJ2-1; 8 bases match TRBD1. The CDR3 is 16 residues long. In germline, CDR1 is MNHEY, CDR2 SMNVEV (reference sequence). With V trimmed by 5 bases and J by 9 bases, 15 bases remained unmatched. In nucleotides, the CDR3 is TGTGCCAGCAGTCCCCGACAGGGGTCGTCCCTCTTTGAGCAGTTCTTC. Protein product: CASSPRQGSSLFEQFF.

The chain has TRBV19 and TRBJ2-1, with 15 bases aligning to TRBD2. This CDR3 comprises 18 residues. The germline V gene encodes CDR1 LNHDA and CDR2 SQIVND (reference sequence). Germline trimming cut 3 bases from V and 7 bases from J; bases unmatched to any gene: 10. The CDR3 loop reads CASSIKFRGLAGGNEQFF. The CDR3 nucleotides read TGTGCCAGTAGTATCAAGTTCCGGGGACTAGCGGGAGGAAATGAGCAGTTCTTC.

In DNA, the CDR3 is TGTGCCAGCTCACCCCGCATGATCTACAGGGGGCGAGACACTGAAGCTTTCTTT. It yields the protein CASSPRMIYRGRDTEAFF. The chain is built from TRBV18 and TRBJ1-1; 9 positions agree with TRBD1. The CDR3 sequence is 18 residues long. Germline lookup yields CDR1 KGHSH and CDR2 LQKENI. The ends lost 3 bases at V and 3 bases at J; junction bases unmatched: 14.

The rearrangement uses TRBV28 and TRBJ2-7; 13 bases align to TRBD2. V shed 4 bases, J shed 5 bases, and the junction held 8 bases outside the gene matches. Germline V gene lookup returns CDR1 MDHEN and CDR2 SYDVKM. CDR3 length equals 16 residues. CDR3 in amino acids: CASSSQTSGRFNEQYF. The DNA for the CDR3 is TGTGCCAGCAGTTCACAGACTAGCGGGAGGTTCAACGAGCAGTACTTC.

The rearrangement links TRBV5-1 to TRBJ2-5; TRBD2 matches at 8 bases. The end of the DNA aligns better with TRBJ2-7, so the J call may be wrong. The CDR3 spans 15 residues. Per the germline V gene, CDR1 is SGHRS and CDR2 is YFSETQ. CDR3 bases: TGCGCCAGCAGCCCCACAGCGGGAGCTCCCTACGAGCAGTACTTC. Translating it yields CASSPTAGAPYEQYF.

The chain uses TRBV6-5 and TRBJ1-5, with D tentatively TRBD1 (5 bases). The CDR3 spans 14 residues. Per germline, CDR1 MNHEY and CDR2 SVGAGI. The V end was cut by 9 bases, the J end by 2 bases, with 14 bases between. The CDR3 loop is CARLRTYRNQPQHF. In DNA form, the CDR3 reads TGTGCCAGGTTACGGACATACCGCAATCAGCCCCAGCATTTT.

The chain recombines TRBV19 with TRBJ2-1; 9 nucleotides agree with TRBD2. The V gene end was trimmed by 2 bases and the J gene end by 7 bases; junction bases not matched to a gene: 9. The germline V gene has CDR1 LNHDA and CDR2 SQIVND (reference sequence). This CDR3 contains 16 residues. The CDR3 loop reads CASSIRLAGVGNEQFF. Here the CDR3 DNA reads TGTGCCAGTAGTATAAGGTTAGCGGGAGTGGGGAATGAGCAGTTCTTC.

The rearrangement joins TRBV5-1 to TRBJ2-1; weak D call: TRBD1 (6 bases). CDR1 and CDR2 from the germline V gene are SGHRS and YFSETQ. There are 13 residues in the CDR3. Trimming left V 4 bases short and J 6 bases short, with 11 bases between. CDR3 residues: CASSPLGGNEQFF. The DNA of the CDR3 is TGCGCCAGCAGCCCCCTAGGGGGCAATGAGCAGTTCTTC.

The gene calls are TRBV27 and TRBJ2-3; 11 nucleotides line up with TRBD2. V dropped 8 bases and J dropped 2; count of bases not matched to a gene: 15. CDR1 is MNHEY and CDR2 is SMNVEV in the germline V gene (reference sequence). This CDR3 region has 18 residues. The CDR3 nucleotides read TGTGCCAGCCAACTCGAATACAATAGCGGGAGGGCCACAGATACGCAGTATTTT. Encoded protein: CASQLEYNSGRATDTQYF.

This clone was counted a single time. The V call is TRBV29-1, the J call TRBJ2-7, with 8 nucleotides matching TRBD1. The V gene's germline CDR1 is SQVTM and CDR2 ANQGSEA. V lost 7 bases to trimming and J lost 4 bases; unmatched junction nucleotides: 12. The CDR3 contains 14 residues. Written as DNA, the CDR3 is TGCAGCGCGGGACGCGGGACAGGAACTTACGAGCAGTACTTC. As protein: CSAGRGTGTYEQYF.

As DNA, the CDR3 is TGTGCCAGCAGCCGGATAGCGGGGGACTCCTACGAGCAGTACTTC. Amino acid sequence: CASSRIAGDSYEQYF. The V and J genes are TRBV4-2 and TRBJ2-7; 9 nucleotides agree with TRBD2. CDR1 is LGHNA, CDR2 YNFKEQ, per germline. V trimming: 4 bases; J trimming: 0 bases; junction bases outside the gene matches: 4. There are 15 residues in the CDR3.

The table lists this clone with a count of one. The J gene is TRBJ2-7, the V gene TRBV9, with TRBD2 as a possible D gene (5 bases). This CDR3 contains 14 residues. Germline CDR1 reads SGDLS; CDR2 reads YYNGEE. V was clipped by 0 bases and J by 7 bases, with 14 bases between them. Here the CDR3 reads CASSVGPSMGEQYF. The DNA of the CDR3 is TGTGCCAGCAGCGTAGGGCCTAGCATGGGGGAGCAGTACTTC.

The chain joins TRBV7-3 to TRBJ2-1; possibly TRBD2 for D (5 bases). CDR3 length: 16 amino acids. V lost 5 bases and J lost 5, with 19 bases in between. Germline CDR1 reads SGHTA; CDR2 reads FQGTGA. The CDR3 bases are TGTGCCAGCAGCCCCACAATCAGACTACTACACAATGAGCAGTTCTTC. It specifies CASSPTIRLLHNEQFF.

The chain carries TRBV5-1 and TRBJ2-1; possible D gene TRBD2, 6 bases. Per the germline V gene, CDR1 is SGHRS and CDR2 is YFSETQ. The CDR3 runs to 16 residues. The V end lost 0 bases, the J end lost 2 bases, and 12 bases lay between the germline ends. Here the CDR3 DNA reads TGCGCCAGCAGCTTGGAGCTAGCGCTAACCTACAATGAGCAGTTCTTC. Encoded protein: CASSLELALTYNEQFF.

CDR3: CASSLDSGGEMDTQYF. In DNA, the CDR3 is TGTGCCAGCAGTTTAGACTCAGGGGGCGAAATGGATACGCAGTATTTT. V gene TRBV27 combines with J gene TRBJ2-3; 8 bases are a match to TRBD1. Looked up from germline, CDR1 is MNHEY and CDR2 is SMNVEV (reference sequence). J was trimmed by 6 bases and V by 2 bases; bases with no gene match: 10. The length of the CDR3 is 16 residues.

This sequence joins TRBV5-4 and TRBJ2-2; tentatively, D is TRBD1 (6 bases). V was clipped by 5 bases and J by 7 bases, with 18 bases between them. The CDR3 sequence is 15 residues long. Germline V gene data show CDR1 as SGHNT and CDR2 as YYREEE (reference sequence). For the CDR3, the DNA is TGTGCCAGCAGTGCTGGGACCATAGGGGGCGGGGAGCTGTTTTTT. Translated, it gives CASSAGTIGGGELFF.

The chain uses TRBV7-6 and TRBJ2-5; 7 bases are shared with TRBD2. This CDR3 is 15 amino acids long. V gave up 4 bases and J gave up 5 bases; unmatched junction bases: 10. CDR1 and CDR2 from the germline V gene are SGHVS and FNYEAQ. For the CDR3, the DNA is TGTGCCAGCAGCTCACAATCGGGGGGAGGGGAGACCCAGTACTTC. Its translation: CASSSQSGGGETQYF.

The chain carries TRBV30 and TRBJ1-2; tentative D call: TRBD1 (6 bases). Germline lookup yields CDR1 GTSNPN and CDR2 SVGIG (reference sequence). The CDR3 extends over 14 amino acids. The V and J ends lost 5 bases and 2 bases respectively, with 15 bases between them. The CDR3 sequence is CAWERTVGNYGYTF. The DNA of the CDR3 is TGTGCCTGGGAACGGACAGTCGGGAACTATGGCTACACCTTC.

The chain couples TRBV19 to TRBJ1-5; D remains ambiguous. Per germline, CDR1 LNHDA and CDR2 SQIVND (reference sequence). The V gene lost 7 bases and the J gene lost 6 bases, with 10 bases spanning the gap. The CDR3 covers 12 residues. In DNA, the CDR3 is TGTGCCAGTACCTACCCGGGTCAGCCCCAGCATTTT. Amino acid sequence: CASTYPGQPQHF.

The chain joins TRBV27 to TRBJ2-4; D gene unclear. The CDR3 is 15 residues long. Trimming cost V 6 bases and J 0 bases, with 12 bases left between them. Per the germline V gene, CDR1 is MNHEY and CDR2 is SMNVEV (reference sequence). The CDR3 spells CASSRLNLAKNIQYF. The CDR3 nucleotides read TGTGCCAGCAGCAGACTCAATTTAGCCAAAAACATTCAGTACTTC.

The gene calls are TRBV7-8 and TRBJ2-5, with a weak D call TRBD1 (6 bases). Germline CDR1 and CDR2: SGHVS and FQNEAQ. This CDR3 is 17 amino acids long. Trimming took 5 bases from V and 2 from J, leaving 21 bases between them. Here the CDR3 DNA reads TGTGCCAGCAGCCGAACTGGATGGGGGCGGAATCAAGAGACCCAGTACTTC. Protein sequence: CASSRTGWGRNQETQYF.